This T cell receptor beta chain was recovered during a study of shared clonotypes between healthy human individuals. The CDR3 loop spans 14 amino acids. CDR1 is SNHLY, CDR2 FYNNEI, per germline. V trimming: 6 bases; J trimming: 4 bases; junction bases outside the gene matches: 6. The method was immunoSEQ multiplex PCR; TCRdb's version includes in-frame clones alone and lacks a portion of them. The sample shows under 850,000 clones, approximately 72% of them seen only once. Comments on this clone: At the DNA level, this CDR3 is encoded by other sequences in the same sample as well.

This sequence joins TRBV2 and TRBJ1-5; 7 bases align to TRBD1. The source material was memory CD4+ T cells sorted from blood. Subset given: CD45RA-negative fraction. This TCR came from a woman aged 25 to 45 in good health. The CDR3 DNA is TGTGCCAGCAGAAGACAGGGAGGTAATCAGCCCCAGCATTTT. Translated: CASRRQGGNQPQHF.